These 21 T cell receptor beta chains were sequenced from one sample in a study of blood T cell repertoires in COVID-19. Sequenced by immunoSEQ multiplex PCR; TCRdb stores in-frame clones only, minus some. The profile shows roughly 200,000 clones, approximately 91% of them singletons. Material for sequencing was peripheral blood. Receptor source: a woman aged 35 to 49 who had recovered from COVID-19.

The chain couples TRBV11-2 to TRBJ2-1; D is possibly TRBD2 (6 bases). The CDR3 is made up of 16 amino acids. Germline V gene lookup returns CDR1 SGHAT and CDR2 FQNNGV. V lost 4 bases, J lost 2 bases, and 15 bases lay in between. The DNA of the CDR3 is TGTGCCAGCAGCTCCCGGGGCGGGGATGCCTACAATGAGCAGTTCTTC. This encodes CASSSRGGDAYNEQFF.

This chain joins TRBV3-1 (or the pseudogene TRBV3-2) and TRBJ1-2; TRBD1 agrees at 7 bases. The CDR3 is 17 residues long. Germline CDR1 LGHDT, CDR2 YNNKEL (reference sequence). V lost 3 bases to trimming and J lost 2 bases; unmatched junction nucleotides: 12. The DNA of the CDR3 is TGTGCCAGCAGCCACTTGTCAGGGGCAGGGGGAAACTATGGCTACACCTTC. It translates to CASSHLSGAGGNYGYTF.

This clone was found a few times. The chain couples TRBV6-5 to TRBJ2-6; possible D gene TRBD2, 6 bases. Germline CDR1 and CDR2: MNHEY and SVGAGI. Trimming shortened V by 1 base and J by 2 bases, and 6 bases separated the two germline ends. This CDR3 is 15 amino acids long. The CDR3 DNA follows: TGTGCCAGCAGTTACTGGGGGGCTGGGGCCAACGTCCTGACTTTC. It encodes CASSYWGAGANVLTF.

The V and J genes are TRBV7-8 and TRBJ1-1; a weak D match, TRBD1 (6 bases). The germline V and J ends were trimmed by 8 bases and 0 bases, with 22 bases remaining between them. This CDR3 spans 17 amino acids. The V gene's germline CDR1 is SGHVS and CDR2 FQNEAQ. The CDR3 region has the DNA TGTGCCAGCCTCCCATTTTTGGACAGCCACATGAACACTGAAGCTTTCTTT. Encoded protein: CASLPFLDSHMNTEAFF.

This clone was found once. V gene TRBV28 combines with J gene TRBJ1-1; D unclear. This CDR3 has 12 residues. V dropped 4 bases and J dropped 8 bases, with 11 bases sitting between them. CDR1 is MDHEN, CDR2 SYDVKM, per germline. CDR3 in DNA: TGTGCCAGCAGTTCCTCGAGTCTCGAAGCTTTCTTT. Its protein is CASSSSSLEAFF.

The chain links TRBV3-1 (or the pseudogene TRBV3-2) to TRBJ1-2, with TRBD1 matching 7 bases. The ends lost 4 bases at V and 4 bases at J; junction bases unmatched: 6. Germline V gives CDR1 LGHDT, CDR2 YNNKEL (reference sequence). The CDR3 loop spans 14 amino acids. The CDR3 DNA reads as TGTGCCAGCAGCCCATACAGGGGTAGCTATGGCTACACCTTC. Translating gives CASSPYRGSYGYTF.

The rearrangement joins TRBV6-5 to TRBJ1-3, with 8 bases that match TRBD1. The CDR3 sequence is 15 residues long. V was pared by 6 bases and J by 3 bases, with 7 bases of the junction left unmatched. CDR1 and CDR2 (germline): MNHEY, SVGAGI. The CDR3 sequence is CASRPGQGDGNTIYF. The CDR3 region has the DNA TGTGCCAGCAGGCCAGGACAGGGAGATGGAAACACCATATATTTT.

The J gene is TRBJ2-5, the V gene TRBV5-1; D call uncertain. This CDR3 region has 12 residues. Germline values: CDR1 SGHRS, CDR2 YFSETQ. Between the trimmed V and J ends, which lost 0 bases and 7 bases, there was a span of 7 bases. This CDR3 reads CASSLARRTQYF. The DNA of the CDR3 is TGCGCCAGCAGCTTGGCAAGGAGGACCCAGTACTTC.

This clone was counted a single time. The chain employs TRBV6-5 and TRBJ2-1; 8 bases line up with TRBD2. The CDR3 covers 12 residues. V shed 2 bases, J shed 9 bases, and the junction held 0 bases outside the gene matches. Germline V gene lookup returns CDR1 MNHEY and CDR2 SVGAGI. DNA of the CDR3: TGTGCCAGCAGTTACACTAGCGGTGAGCAGTTCTTC. Translation: CASSYTSGEQFF.

This clone was observed a single time. The chain links TRBV7-6 to TRBJ1-5; a possible D gene is TRBD1 (6 bases). This CDR3 region has 13 residues. Per germline, CDR1 SGHVS and CDR2 FNYEAQ. V shed 1 base and J shed 6 bases, with 7 bases lying between them. DNA of the CDR3: TGTGCCAGCAGCTTAGACAGGGTTCAGCCCCAGCATTTT. Amino acid sequence: CASSLDRVQPQHF.

V gene TRBV2 combines with J gene TRBJ2-5; 7 bases are a match to TRBD1. V trimming: 10 bases; J trimming: 5 bases; junction bases outside the gene matches: 4. The CDR3 loop spans 11 amino acids. CDR1 is SNHLY, CDR2 FYNNEI, per germline. CDR3 sequence: CATDREETQYF. As DNA, the CDR3 is TGTGCCACCGACAGGGAGGAGACCCAGTACTTC.

Worth noting for this clone: The sample contains more than one DNA sequence encoding this CDR3. The V call is TRBV19, the J call TRBJ2-3, with 8 bases matching TRBD1. CDR1 is LNHDA and CDR2 is SQIVND in the germline V gene (reference sequence). This CDR3 region has 14 residues. The V and J ends lost 5 bases and 1 base, in that order; junction bases with no gene match: 2. This CDR3 is CASSETGGTDTQYF. The CDR3 region has the DNA TGTGCCAGTAGTGAGACAGGGGGCACAGATACGCAGTATTTT.

The chain recombines TRBV29-1 with TRBJ1-2; 9 bases agree with TRBD1. V was pared by 5 bases and J by 8 bases, with 18 bases of the junction left unmatched. The CDR3 sequence is 16 residues long. Per germline, CDR1 SQVTM and CDR2 ANQGSEA. The CDR3 is CSVHPGQGFLALGYTF. CDR3 DNA: TGCAGCGTTCATCCGGGACAGGGATTTCTCGCACTCGGCTACACCTTC.

The chain couples TRBV4-3 to TRBJ1-1; no firm D call. Per the germline V gene, CDR1 is LGHNA and CDR2 is YSLEER. CDR3 length: 18 residues. V was trimmed by 0 bases and J by 0 bases, leaving 17 bases between them. CDR3 region: CASSQDLHRAGMNTEAFF. The CDR3 DNA reads as TGCGCCAGCAGCCAAGATTTGCATCGGGCGGGGATGAACACTGAAGCTTTCTTT.

This clone has only one observation. The chain is built from TRBV3-1 (or the pseudogene TRBV3-2) and TRBJ2-7; 9 bases are a match to TRBD2. The V gene end was trimmed by 4 bases and the J gene end by 0 bases; junction bases not matched to a gene: 4. The CDR3 runs to 15 residues. Germline V gene lookup returns CDR1 LGHDT and CDR2 YNNKEL (reference sequence). The CDR3: CASSRGTSSSYEQYF. The CDR3, as DNA: TGTGCCAGCAGCCGCGGGACTAGCAGCTCCTACGAGCAGTACTTC.

This clone appeared a single time. The genes are TRBV23-1 and TRBJ2-7; 14 bases align to TRBD2. TRBV23-1 is treated as an ORF (open reading frame) with a function not yet certain. Trimming at V came to 0 bases and at J to 0 bases, leaving 4 bases not matched to a gene. This CDR3 spans 18 amino acids. The CDR3 DNA reads TGCGCCAGCAGTCAATCAGAGACTAGCGGGAGGGCCTCCTACGAGCAGTACTTC. As protein: CASSQSETSGRASYEQYF.

The chain carries TRBV11-1 and TRBJ1-2, with 7 bases lining up with TRBD1. The junction had 7 bases not matched to a gene; V was cut back by 6 bases and J by 0 bases. CDR3 length equals 15 residues. CDR1 is SGHAT and CDR2 is FQDESV in the germline V gene (reference sequence). DNA for the CDR3: TGTGCCAGCAGTCCTGGGACAGCAGCTAACTATGGCTACACCTTC. Translation: CASSPGTAANYGYTF.

The chain has TRBV6-2 or TRBV6-3 and TRBJ1-5; D might be TRBD1 (5 bases). The CDR3 consists of 14 residues. Germline V gene sequence: CDR1 MNHEY, CDR2 SVGEGT. Trimming shortened V by 2 bases and J by 3 bases, and 8 bases separated the two germline ends. CDR3 DNA sequence: TGTGCCAGCAGTTACCCAGGGTACAATCAGCCCCAGCATTTT. Protein sequence: CASSYPGYNQPQHF.

The rearrangement links TRBV11-2 to TRBJ2-7; D may be TRBD1 (6 bases). The germline V gene has CDR1 SGHAT and CDR2 FQNNGV. V was clipped by 4 bases and J by 6 bases, with 10 bases between them. The CDR3 sequence is 12 residues long. In nucleotides, the CDR3 is TGTGCCAGCAGCTCGAAGGGGGTCGAGCAGTACTTC. Residues: CASSSKGVEQYF.

This chain uses TRBV10-3 with TRBJ2-3; TRBD2 aligns across 12 bases. The ends lost 5 bases at V and 6 bases at J; junction bases unmatched: 6. This CDR3 contains 15 residues. The germline gives CDR1 ENHRY, CDR2 SYGVKD. The CDR3 region is CAISMGLAGVDTQYF. CDR3 sequence (DNA): TGTGCCATCAGTATGGGACTAGCGGGTGTGGATACGCAGTATTTT.

The chain links TRBV2 to TRBJ1-4, with D maybe TRBD1 (5 bases). V was cut by 2 bases and J by 6 bases, with 13 bases left in between. Germline CDR1 reads SNHLY; CDR2 reads FYNNEI. This CDR3 region has 15 residues. The CDR3 sequence: CASSERGFGDEKLFF. As DNA, the CDR3 is TGTGCCAGCAGTGAAAGGGGATTCGGAGATGAAAAACTGTTTTTT.